The source of this T cell receptor (beta chain) is a study of cytomegalovirus exposure and HLA in healthy donors. On this clone: Its cognate antigen is unknown.

Looked up from germline, CDR1 is SGHAT and CDR2 is FQNNGV. The CDR3 consists of 15 residues. Trimming cost V 3 bases and J 2 bases, with 12 bases left between them. Only in-frame clones appear in the TCRdb table, and some are missing; sequencing was by immunoSEQ multiplex PCR. The sample lists approximately 90,000 clones; roughly 92% were seen once. General observations from the study: Generally TCR sequences proved uncommon, though certain public TCRs appeared in numerous donors.

This clonotype was sampled from a woman aged 25-40 years in good health and CMV-seropositive. Sequencing was performed on PBMCs. This rearrangement joins TRBV11-2 to TRBJ2-3; D not certain. CDR3 bases: TGTGCCAGCAGCTTCGGCGGTGGCCCCACAGATACGCAGTATTTT. It translates to CASSFGGGPTDTQYF.